The clone carrying this TCR beta chain turned up a few times. Repertoires were generated with immunoSEQ multiplex PCR, while TCRdb's copy carries only in-frame clones and drops some. The profile covers just over 95,000 clones, with approximately 95% appearing a single time and roughly 0.23% taken by the ten largest. The length of the CDR3 is 10 residues. The sample is drawn from a study of technical replicates of blood from a few donors. Sequencing was done on a sample of T cells isolated from PBMCs. This chain connects TRBV21-1 to TRBJ2-3; the D call TRBD2 from the table was never checked on the DNA. TRBV21-1 is a listed pseudogene. The sequence was collected from a human donor in good health. This CDR3 reads CASSTDTQYF. In nucleotides, the CDR3 is TGTGCCAGCAGCACGGATACGCAGTATTTT.